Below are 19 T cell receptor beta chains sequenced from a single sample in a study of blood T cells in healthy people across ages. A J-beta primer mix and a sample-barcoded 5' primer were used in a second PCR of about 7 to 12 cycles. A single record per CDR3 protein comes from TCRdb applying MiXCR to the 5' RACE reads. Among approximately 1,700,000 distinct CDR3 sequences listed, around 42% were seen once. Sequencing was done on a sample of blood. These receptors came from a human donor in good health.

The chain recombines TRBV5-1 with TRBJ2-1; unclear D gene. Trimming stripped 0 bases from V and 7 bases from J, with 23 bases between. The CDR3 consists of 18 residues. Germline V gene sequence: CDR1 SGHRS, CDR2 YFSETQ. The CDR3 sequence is CASSLAILSVGLPNEQFF. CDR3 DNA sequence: TGCGCCAGCAGCTTGGCGATTTTGAGTGTGGGATTACCGAATGAGCAGTTCTTC.

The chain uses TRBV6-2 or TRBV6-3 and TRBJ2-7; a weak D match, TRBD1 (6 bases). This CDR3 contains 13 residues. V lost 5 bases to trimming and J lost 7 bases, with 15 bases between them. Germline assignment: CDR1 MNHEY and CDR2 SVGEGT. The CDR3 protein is CASSEDSLGEQYF. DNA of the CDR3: TGTGCCAGCAGTGAGGACAGCCTGGGTGAGCAGTACTTC.

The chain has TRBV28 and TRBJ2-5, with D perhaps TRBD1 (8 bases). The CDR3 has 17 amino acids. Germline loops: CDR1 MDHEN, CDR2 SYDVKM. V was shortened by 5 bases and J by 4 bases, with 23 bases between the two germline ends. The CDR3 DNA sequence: TGTGCCAGCAGTCTTGGGGGGGGACGGACAGGGAGAGAGACCCAGTACTTC. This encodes CASSLGGGRTGRETQYF. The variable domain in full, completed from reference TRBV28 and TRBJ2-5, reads DVKVTQSSRYLVKRTGEKVFLECVQDMDHENMFWYRQDPGLGLRLIYFSYDVKMKEKGDIPEGYSVSREKKERFSLILESASTNQTSMYLCASSLGGGRTGRETQYFGPGTRLLVL.

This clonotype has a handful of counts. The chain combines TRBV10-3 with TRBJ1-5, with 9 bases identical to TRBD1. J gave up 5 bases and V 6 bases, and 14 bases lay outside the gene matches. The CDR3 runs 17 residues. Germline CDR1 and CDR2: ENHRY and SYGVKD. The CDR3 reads CAISGTGKSGGDQPQHF. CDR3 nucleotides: TGTGCCATCAGCGGGACAGGGAAGTCTGGCGGCGATCAGCCCCAGCATTTT.

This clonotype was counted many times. CDR3 amino acids: CSALGPSYEQYF. The CDR3 DNA is TGCAGTGCTTTAGGCCCCTCCTACGAGCAGTACTTC. The rearrangement uses TRBV20-1 and TRBJ2-7; D is uncertain. Germline V gene lookup returns CDR1 DFQATT and CDR2 SNEGSKA (reference sequence). The CDR3 is 12 residues long. Trimming removed 5 bases from V and 0 bases from J, with 8 bases in between.

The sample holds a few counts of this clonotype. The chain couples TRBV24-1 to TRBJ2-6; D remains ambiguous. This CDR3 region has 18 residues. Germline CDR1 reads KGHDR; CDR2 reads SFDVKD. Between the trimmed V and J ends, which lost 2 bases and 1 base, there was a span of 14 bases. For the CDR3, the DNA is TGTGCCACCAGTGATTCCGATCTTATTGTTTCTGGGGCCAACGTCCTGACTTTC. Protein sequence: CATSDSDLIVSGANVLTF.

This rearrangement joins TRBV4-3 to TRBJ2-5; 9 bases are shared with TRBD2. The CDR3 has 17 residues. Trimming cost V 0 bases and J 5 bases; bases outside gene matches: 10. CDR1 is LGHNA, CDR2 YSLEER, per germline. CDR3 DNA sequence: TGCGCCAGCAGCCAAGAGCATTGGGCTAGCGGGGAGGAGACCCAGTACTTC. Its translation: CASSQEHWASGEETQYF.

CDR3: CASSRGRLTDSPLHF. The DNA of the CDR3 is TGTGCCAGCAGCCGGGGACGGTTAACGGATTCACCCCTCCACTTT. V gene TRBV7-2 combines with J gene TRBJ1-6, with D possibly being TRBD1 (5 bases). Trimming removed 5 bases at V and 8 bases at J, with 16 bases between. Germline V lookup: CDR1 SGHTA, CDR2 FQGNSA. The CDR3 sequence is 15 residues long. Filled out from reference TRBV7-2 and TRBJ1-6, the complete variable domain reads GAGVSQSPSNKVTEKGKDVELRCDPISGHTALYWYRQSLGQGLEFLIYFQGNSAPDKSGLPSDRFSAERTGGSVSTLTIQRTQQEDSAVYLCASSRGRLTDSPLHFGNGTRLTVT.

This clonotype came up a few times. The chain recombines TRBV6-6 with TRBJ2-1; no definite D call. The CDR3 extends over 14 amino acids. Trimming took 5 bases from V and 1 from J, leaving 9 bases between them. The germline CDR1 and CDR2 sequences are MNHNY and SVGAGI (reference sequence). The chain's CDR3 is CASSALDSYNEQFF. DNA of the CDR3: TGTGCCAGCAGTGCCCTGGATTCCTACAATGAGCAGTTCTTC.

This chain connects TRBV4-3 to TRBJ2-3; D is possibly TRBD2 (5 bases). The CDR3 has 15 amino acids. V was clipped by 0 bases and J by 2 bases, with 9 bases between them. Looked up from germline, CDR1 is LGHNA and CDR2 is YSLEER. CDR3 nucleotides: TGCGCCAGCAGCCAAGACGGAGACTACACAGATACGCAGTATTTT. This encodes CASSQDGDYTDTQYF.

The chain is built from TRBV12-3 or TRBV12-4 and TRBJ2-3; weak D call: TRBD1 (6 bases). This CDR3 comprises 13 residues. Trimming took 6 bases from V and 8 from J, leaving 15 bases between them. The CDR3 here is CASSRLGQPTQYF. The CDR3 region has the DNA TGTGCCAGCAGCCGCCTCGGACAGCCTACGCAGTATTTT.

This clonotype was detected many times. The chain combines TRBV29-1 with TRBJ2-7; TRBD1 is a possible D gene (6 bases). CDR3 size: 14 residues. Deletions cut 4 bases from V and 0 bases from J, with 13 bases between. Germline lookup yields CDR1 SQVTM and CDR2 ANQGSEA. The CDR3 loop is CSVVRQASSYEQYF. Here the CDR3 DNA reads TGCAGCGTTGTACGACAGGCTAGCTCCTACGAGCAGTACTTC.

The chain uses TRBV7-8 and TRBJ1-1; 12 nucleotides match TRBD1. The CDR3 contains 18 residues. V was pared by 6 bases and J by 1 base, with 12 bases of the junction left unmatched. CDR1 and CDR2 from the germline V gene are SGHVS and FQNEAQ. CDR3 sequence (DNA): TGTGCCAGCAGTTACAGGACCCCGGGACAGGGGGCGAACACTGAAGCTTTCTTT. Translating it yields CASSYRTPGQGANTEAFF.

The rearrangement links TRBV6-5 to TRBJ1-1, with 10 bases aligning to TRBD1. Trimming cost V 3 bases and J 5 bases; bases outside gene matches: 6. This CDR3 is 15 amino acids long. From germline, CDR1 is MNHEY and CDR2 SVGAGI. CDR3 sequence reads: CASSYIRDRGTEAFF. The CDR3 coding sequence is TGTGCCAGCAGTTATATCCGGGACAGGGGAACTGAAGCTTTCTTT.

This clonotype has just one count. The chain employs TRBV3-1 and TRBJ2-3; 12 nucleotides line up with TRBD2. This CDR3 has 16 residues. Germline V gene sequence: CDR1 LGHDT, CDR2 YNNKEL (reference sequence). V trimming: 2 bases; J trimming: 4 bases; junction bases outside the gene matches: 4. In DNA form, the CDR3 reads TGTGCCAGCAGCCAATGGACTAGCGGGGTGGCAGATACGCAGTATTTT. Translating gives CASSQWTSGVADTQYF.

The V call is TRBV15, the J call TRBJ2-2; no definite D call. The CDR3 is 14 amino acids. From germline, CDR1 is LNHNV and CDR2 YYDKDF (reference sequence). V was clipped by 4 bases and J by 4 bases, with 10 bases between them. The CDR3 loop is CATSKDVGTGELFF. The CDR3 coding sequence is TGTGCCACCAGCAAGGACGTAGGCACCGGGGAGCTGTTTTTT.

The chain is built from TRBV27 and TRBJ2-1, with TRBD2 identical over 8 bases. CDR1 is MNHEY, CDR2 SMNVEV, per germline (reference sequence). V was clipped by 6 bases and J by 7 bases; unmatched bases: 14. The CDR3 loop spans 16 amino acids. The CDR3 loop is CASSRSGAGGVNEQFF. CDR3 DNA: TGTGCCAGCAGCCGAAGCGGGGCGGGAGGAGTTAATGAGCAGTTCTTC.

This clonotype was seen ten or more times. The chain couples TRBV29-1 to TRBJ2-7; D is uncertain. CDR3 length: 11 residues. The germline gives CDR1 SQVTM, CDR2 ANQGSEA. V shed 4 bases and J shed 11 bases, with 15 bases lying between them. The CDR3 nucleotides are TGCAGCGTTGCGCATAATACTTTTAAGTACTTC. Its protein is CSVAHNTFKYF.

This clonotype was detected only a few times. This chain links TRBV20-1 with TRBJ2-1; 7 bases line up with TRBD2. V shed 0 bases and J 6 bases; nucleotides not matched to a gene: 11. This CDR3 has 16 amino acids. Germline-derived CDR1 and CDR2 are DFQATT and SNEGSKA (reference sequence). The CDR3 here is CSARDTQRGYLNEQFF. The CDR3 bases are TGCAGTGCTAGAGATACCCAGCGGGGCTACCTCAATGAGCAGTTCTTC.